This T cell receptor beta chain is from a study of pediatric ulcerative colitis. Each sample received Survey-level depth of up to 500,000 reads. Generated by immunoSEQ multiplex PCR, the TCRdb table keeps only in-frame clones and is missing some. The sample has about 35,000 clones; 81% are singletons. Findings and limits, study-wide: Blood samples from a couple of patients yielded substantially fewer templates and were excluded from blood-rectal overlap analysis. Repertoires came from total lymphocyte DNA, not specific subsets.

Of note for this clone: Antigen unknown.

Rectal tissue came from one to two pinch biopsies taken at colonoscopy. The diagnostic colonoscopy in ulcerative colitis patients preceded any immunosuppressive treatment. Per the germline V gene, CDR1 is SGHTA and CDR2 is FQGNSA. The length of the CDR3 is 17 residues. With 0 bases removed from V and 3 bases from J, the gap between germline ends came to 16 bases. The rearrangement joins TRBV7-2 to TRBJ2-3, with D uncertain. The sample consisted of gut tissue. The TCR was taken from a boy aged 5-17 years with mild ulcerative colitis. Here the CDR3 reads CASSLALAEPRTDTQYF. In DNA, the CDR3 is TGTGCCAGCAGCTTAGCGTTGGCGGAGCCCAGGACAGATACGCAGTATTTT.